The clone carrying this T cell receptor beta chain was seen more than once but under ten times. Its target is unknown. The germline V gene has CDR1 SGHVS and CDR2 FNYEAQ. Trimming took off 2 bases at V and 10 bases at J, with 9 bases between the two ends. The CDR3 runs 13 residues. Unique molecular identifiers tagged the TCR beta cDNA libraries. The T cell input of about 0.9 to 11 million gave roughly 500,000 cDNA molecules. MiXCR, run by TCRdb on the PCR reads, gives a single entry per CDR3 protein. The sample has hundreds of thousands of distinct CDR3 sequences, 44% seen once. The data stem from a study of post-analysis software for immune sequencing data. Overall study context: The patients showed relapsing-remitting, secondary progressive and progressive-relapsing multiple sclerosis courses. Regarding the study as a whole: Pronounced co-clustering by F measure was evident among identically batched samples. Controls had significantly higher normalized Chao1 diversity than multiple sclerosis patients. Controls had lower frequencies than patients of 4 or 5 TRBV segments, which included TRBV5-6, TRBV5-1 and TRBV20-1.

The genes are TRBV7-6 and TRBJ1-6; D remains unclear. The origin of this receptor is a girl aged 5-17 years with multiple sclerosis. The sample taken for sequencing was blood. CDR3 DNA sequence: TGTGCCAGCAGCTTATCGACCCGGTCACCCCTCCACTTT. Its protein product is CASSLSTRSPLHF.